Shown below are 19 T cell receptor beta chains from a single sample sequenced in a study of T-cell reconstitution after alpha-beta-depleted transplantation in children. Library preparation (for TCRbeta) was performed with unique molecular identifiers. MiXCR, applied by TCRdb to the PCR reads, yields one record per CDR3 protein. The table includes around 480,000 distinct CDR3 sequences, about 31% detected once. Sequenced here: PBMCs from the stem cell graft donor, sampled from the stem cell graft. The receptors originated from a human donor who donated a stem cell graft to a child with aplastic anemia.

This clonotype was counted between two and nine times. The chain links TRBV12-3 or TRBV12-4 to TRBJ2-2, with D unclear. Deletions cut 3 bases from V and 6 bases from J, with 14 bases between. The CDR3 runs 15 residues. CDR3 bases: TGTGCCAGCAGTTTGTTCGGAGTTGAGGCCGGGGAGCTGTTTTTT. It yields the protein CASSLFGVEAGELFF.

The chain employs TRBV5-1 and TRBJ1-1, with no clear D. The germline CDR1 and CDR2 sequences are SGHRS and YFSETQ. The germline V and J ends were trimmed by 6 bases and 0 bases, with 15 bases remaining between them. The CDR3 is 15 residues long. The CDR3 DNA is TGCGCCAGCAACGATCAAGGACTCATGAACACTGAAGCTTTCTTT. Amino acid sequence: CASNDQGLMNTEAFF.

This clonotype was observed a few times. This chain links TRBV18 with TRBJ1-1; no definite D call. The V gene's germline CDR1 is KGHSH and CDR2 LQKENI. The CDR3 length is 14 residues. Trimming removed 2 bases at V and 1 base at J, with 8 bases between. The CDR3 loop is CASSPSQANTEAFF. The CDR3 DNA reads TGTGCCAGCTCACCATCCCAGGCGAACACTGAAGCTTTCTTT.

The chain carries TRBV30 and TRBJ2-1; the D is unclear. Germline lookup yields CDR1 GTSNPN and CDR2 SVGIG (reference sequence). The CDR3 loop spans 13 amino acids. Trimming removed 2 bases at V and 5 bases at J, with 10 bases between. The CDR3, as DNA: TGTGCCTGGAGTCACCAGAATAACAATGAGCAGTTCTTC. This translates into CAWSHQNNNEQFF.

The rearrangement joins TRBV28 to TRBJ2-5; TRBD1 matches 8 bases. The CDR3 has 13 amino acids. Germline assignment: CDR1 MDHEN and CDR2 SYDVKM. After removal of 8 bases from V and 4 bases from J, the junction contained 6 bases not matched to a gene. CDR3 loop: CASGRQGRETQYF. The CDR3 DNA sequence: TGTGCCAGCGGAAGACAGGGGAGAGAGACCCAGTACTTC.

The rearrangement uses TRBV7-2 and TRBJ2-7; possibly TRBD2 for D (6 bases). Germline CDR1 SGHTA, CDR2 FQGNSA. The V end lost 2 bases, the J end lost 4 bases, and 21 bases lay between the germline ends. The CDR3 extends over 17 amino acids. The CDR3 DNA follows: TGTGCCAGCAGCTTAACCCCGGGACTCTCGGCCTCTTACGAGCAGTACTTC. Encoded protein: CASSLTPGLSASYEQYF.

The chain combines TRBV7-9 with TRBJ2-1; TRBD1 agrees at 8 bases. Germline CDR1 SEHNR, CDR2 FQNEAQ (reference sequence). Losses at the gene ends were 4 bases for V and 9 bases for J; bases not matched to a gene: 14. The length of the CDR3 is 16 residues. The CDR3 nucleotides read TGTGCCAGCAGCTATTATCAGGACAGGGAATCGGGTGAGCAGTTCTTC. Translated, it gives CASSYYQDRESGEQFF.

This clonotype was seen a single time. The CDR3 loop reads CASSQEIVQSYNSPLHF. For the CDR3, the DNA is TGTGCCAGCAGCCAAGAGATCGTACAGTCGTATAATTCACCCCTCCACTTT. This chain joins TRBV4-2 and TRBJ1-6, with D unclear. Deletions cut 0 bases from V and 4 bases from J, with 13 bases between. The CDR3 covers 17 residues. Germline V gene sequence: CDR1 LGHNA, CDR2 YNFKEQ.

This clonotype has a handful of counts. The rearrangement links TRBV5-1 to TRBJ1-2, with 9 bases that match TRBD1. V lost 4 bases and J lost 7; bases outside the gene matches: 5. The CDR3 sequence is 13 residues long. The germline V gene has CDR1 SGHRS and CDR2 YFSETQ. The CDR3 coding sequence is TGCGCCAGCAGCACCGGGACAGGGAGTGGCTACACCTTC. Translated: CASSTGTGSGYTF.

There are a few counts of this clonotype. This chain links TRBV18 with TRBJ2-2, with D perhaps matching TRBD1 (6 bases). Germline lookup yields CDR1 KGHSH and CDR2 LQKENI. This CDR3 has 16 amino acids. The V and J ends lost 3 bases and 2 bases respectively, with 13 bases between them. Here the CDR3 DNA reads TGTGCCAGCTCACCGGAGACAGGAACTAACACCGGGGAGCTGTTTTTT. It codes for CASSPETGTNTGELFF.

The rearrangement joins TRBV2 to TRBJ2-3; 14 bases align to TRBD2. The CDR3 spans 17 residues. The J segment lost 8 bases and the V segment lost 1 base, leaving 8 bases of the junction unmatched. Per germline, CDR1 SNHLY and CDR2 FYNNEI. The CDR3 DNA reads as TGTGCCAGCAGTGAAGTTCGACTAGCGGGAGGGCCGGGTACGCAGTATTTT. This codes for CASSEVRLAGGPGTQYF.

This clonotype was recorded a few times. The chain uses TRBV7-2 and TRBJ2-2, with D unclear. CDR1 SGHTA and CDR2 FQGNSA come from the germline V gene. V was pared by 2 bases and J by 4 bases, with 5 bases between. The CDR3 runs to 13 residues. Here the CDR3 reads CASSLRPTGELFF. In nucleotides, the CDR3 is TGTGCCAGCAGCTTACGCCCCACCGGGGAGCTGTTTTTT.

This clonotype was counted at least ten times. CDR3 DNA: TGTGCCAGCAGCCAGGGTACAGGGTATCCGTATGAAGCTTTCTTT. The encoded protein is CASSQGTGYPYEAFF. V and J are TRBV7-6 and TRBJ1-1, with a tentative D call TRBD1 (6 bases). The CDR3 length is 15 residues. V dropped 5 bases and J dropped 7 bases, with 20 bases sitting between them. Per germline, CDR1 SGHVS and CDR2 FNYEAQ.

The chain combines TRBV10-2 with TRBJ1-1; 10 nucleotides agree with TRBD1. J gave up 3 bases and V 7 bases, and 5 bases lay outside the gene matches. Germline lookup yields CDR1 WSHSY and CDR2 SAAADI. The CDR3 spans 14 residues. CDR3 amino acids: CASTTGQGYTEAFF. The CDR3 DNA sequence: TGCGCCAGCACCACGGGACAGGGGTACACTGAAGCTTTCTTT.

This clonotype was observed at least ten times. The rearrangement uses TRBV20-1 and TRBJ2-3; D is possibly TRBD1 or TRBD2 (6 bases each). Trimming took 1 base from V and 4 from J, leaving 15 bases between them. Germline V CDR1 and CDR2: DFQATT, SNEGSKA (reference sequence). CDR3 length: 15 residues. The DNA for the CDR3 is TGCAGTGCTAGAGTGCGTCGGGGGCTCGCAGATACGCAGTATTTT. Translated: CSARVRRGLADTQYF.

This clonotype appeared a few times. The rearrangement links TRBV14 to TRBJ2-7; D unresolved. Between the trimmed V and J ends, which lost 2 bases and 2 bases, there was a span of 4 bases. From germline, CDR1 is SGHDN and CDR2 FVKESK. The CDR3 totals 12 residues. In DNA, the CDR3 is TGTGCCAGCAGCCAATTGACCTACGAGCAGTACTTC. It codes for CASSQLTYEQYF.

This clonotype was found a few times. This chain uses TRBV5-5 with TRBJ2-7, with 7 bases identical to TRBD1. The J segment lost 7 bases and the V segment lost 6 bases, leaving 10 bases of the junction unmatched. The CDR3 runs to 13 residues. The germline gives CDR1 SGHKS, CDR2 YYEKEE (reference sequence). CDR3 coding DNA: TGTGCCAGCAAGATACAGGGGTCGGGGGAGCAGTACTTC. The encoded protein is CASKIQGSGEQYF.

This clonotype was observed a few times. The chain combines TRBV11-2 with TRBJ2-2; no reliable D call. V lost 6 bases and J lost 7, with 9 bases in between. This CDR3 has 12 amino acids. CDR1 is SGHAT and CDR2 is FQNNGV in the germline V gene. The CDR3 here is CASRRAHGELFF. Here the CDR3 DNA reads TGTGCCAGCAGGCGAGCCCACGGGGAGCTGTTTTTT.

V usage is TRBV29-1 and J usage is TRBJ2-1, with 13 nucleotides matching TRBD2. J lost 8 bases, V lost 6 bases, and 13 bases had no gene match. The CDR3 runs to 16 residues. Germline-derived CDR1 and CDR2 are SQVTM and ANQGSEA. DNA for the CDR3: TGCAGCGTGGAGGGACTAGCGGGAAAATTGCGCGATGAGCAGTTCTTC. It translates to CSVEGLAGKLRDEQFF.